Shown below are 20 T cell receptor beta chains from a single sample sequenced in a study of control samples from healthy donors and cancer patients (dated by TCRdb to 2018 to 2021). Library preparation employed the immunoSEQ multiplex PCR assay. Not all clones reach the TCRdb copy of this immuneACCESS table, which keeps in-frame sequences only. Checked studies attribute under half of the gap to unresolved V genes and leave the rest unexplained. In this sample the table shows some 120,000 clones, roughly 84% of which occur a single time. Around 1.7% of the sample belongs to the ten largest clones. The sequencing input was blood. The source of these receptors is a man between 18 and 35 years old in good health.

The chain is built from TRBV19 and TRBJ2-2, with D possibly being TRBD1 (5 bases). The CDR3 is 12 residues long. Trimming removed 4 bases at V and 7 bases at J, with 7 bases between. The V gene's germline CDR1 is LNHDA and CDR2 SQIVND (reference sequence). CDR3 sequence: CASSRGVGELFF. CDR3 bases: TGTGCCAGTAGTAGGGGCGTCGGGGAGCTGTTTTTT.

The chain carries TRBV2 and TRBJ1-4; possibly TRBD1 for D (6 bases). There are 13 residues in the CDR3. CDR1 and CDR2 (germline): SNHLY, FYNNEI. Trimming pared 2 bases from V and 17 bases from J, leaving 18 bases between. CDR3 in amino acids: CASSERTVRSLFF. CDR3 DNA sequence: TGTGCCAGCAGTGAAAGGACAGTACGGTCACTTTTTTTT. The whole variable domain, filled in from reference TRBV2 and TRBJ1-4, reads EPEVTQTPSHQVTQMGQEVILRCVPISNHLYFYWYRQILGQKVEFLVSFYNNEISEKSEIFDDQFSVERPDGSNFTLKIRSTKLEDSAMYFCASSERTVRSLFFGSGTQLSVL.

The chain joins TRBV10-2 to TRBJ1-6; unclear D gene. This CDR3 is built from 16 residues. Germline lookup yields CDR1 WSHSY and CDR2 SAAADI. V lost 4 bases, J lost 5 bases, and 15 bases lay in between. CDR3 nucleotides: TGCGCCAGCAGTGTCCGGTGGGCAGAGAATAATTCACCCCTCCACTTT. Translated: CASSVRWAENNSPLHF.

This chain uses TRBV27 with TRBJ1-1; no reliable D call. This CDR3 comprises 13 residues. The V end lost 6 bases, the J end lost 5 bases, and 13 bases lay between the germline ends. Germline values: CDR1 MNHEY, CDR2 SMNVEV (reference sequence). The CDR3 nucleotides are TGTGCCAGCAGAAACGGCGATTTGACTGAAGCTTTCTTT. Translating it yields CASRNGDLTEAFF.

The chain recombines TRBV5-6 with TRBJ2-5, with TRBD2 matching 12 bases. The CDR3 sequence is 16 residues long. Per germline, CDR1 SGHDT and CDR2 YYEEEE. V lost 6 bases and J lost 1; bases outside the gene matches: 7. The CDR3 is CASTVGLAGIQETQYF. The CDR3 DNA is TGTGCCAGCACCGTAGGACTAGCGGGGATCCAAGAGACCCAGTACTTC.

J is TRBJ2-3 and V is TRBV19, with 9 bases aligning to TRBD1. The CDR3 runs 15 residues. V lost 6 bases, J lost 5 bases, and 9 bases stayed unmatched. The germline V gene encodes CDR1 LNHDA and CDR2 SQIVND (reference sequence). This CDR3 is CASSSHRGRGDTQYF. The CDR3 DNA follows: TGTGCCAGTAGCTCCCACAGGGGGCGGGGAGATACGCAGTATTTT.

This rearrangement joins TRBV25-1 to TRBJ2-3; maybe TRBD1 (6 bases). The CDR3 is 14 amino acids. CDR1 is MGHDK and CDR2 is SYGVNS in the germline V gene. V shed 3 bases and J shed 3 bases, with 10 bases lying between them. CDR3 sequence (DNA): TGTGCCAGCAGTGACAGGGGCCGGACAGATACGCAGTATTTT. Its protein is CASSDRGRTDTQYF.

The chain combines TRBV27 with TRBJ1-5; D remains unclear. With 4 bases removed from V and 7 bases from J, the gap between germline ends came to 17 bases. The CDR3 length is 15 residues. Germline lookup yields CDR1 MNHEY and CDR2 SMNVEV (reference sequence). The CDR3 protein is CASSSEGLRRQPQHF. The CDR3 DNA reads TGTGCCAGCAGTTCCGAAGGACTTAGAAGGCAGCCCCAGCATTTT.

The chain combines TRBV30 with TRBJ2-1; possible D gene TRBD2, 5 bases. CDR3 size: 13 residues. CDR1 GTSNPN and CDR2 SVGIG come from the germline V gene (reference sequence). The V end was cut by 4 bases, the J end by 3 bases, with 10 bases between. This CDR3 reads CAWIVGDYNEQFF. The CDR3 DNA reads TGTGCCTGGATAGTGGGAGACTACAATGAGCAGTTCTTC.

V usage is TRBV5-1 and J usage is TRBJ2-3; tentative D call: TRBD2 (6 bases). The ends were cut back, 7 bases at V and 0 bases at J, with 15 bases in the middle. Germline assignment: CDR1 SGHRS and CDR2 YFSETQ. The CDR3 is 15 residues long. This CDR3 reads CASLPAGISTDTQYF. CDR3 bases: TGCGCCAGCTTGCCCGCGGGAATTAGCACAGATACGCAGTATTTT. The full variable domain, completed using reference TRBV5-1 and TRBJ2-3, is KAGVTQTPRYLIKTRGQQVTLSCSPISGHRSVSWYQQTPGQGLQFLFEYFSETQRNKGNFPGRFSGRQFSNSRSEMNVSTLELGDSALYLCASLPAGISTDTQYFGPGTRLTVL.

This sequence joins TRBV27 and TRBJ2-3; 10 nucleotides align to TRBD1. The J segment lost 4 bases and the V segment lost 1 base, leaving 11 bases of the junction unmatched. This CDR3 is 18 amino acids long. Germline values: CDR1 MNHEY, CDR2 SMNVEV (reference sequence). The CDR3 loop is CASSLWGLGQGSADTQYF. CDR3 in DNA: TGTGCCAGCAGTTTATGGGGCCTGGGACAGGGGAGCGCAGATACGCAGTATTTT.

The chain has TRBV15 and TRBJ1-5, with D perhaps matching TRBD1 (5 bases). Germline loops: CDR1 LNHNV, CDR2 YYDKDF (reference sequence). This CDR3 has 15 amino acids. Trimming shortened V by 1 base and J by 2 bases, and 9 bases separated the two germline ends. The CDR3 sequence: CATSRGQGGNQPQHF. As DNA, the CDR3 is TGTGCCACCAGCAGAGGTCAGGGTGGCAATCAGCCCCAGCATTTT.

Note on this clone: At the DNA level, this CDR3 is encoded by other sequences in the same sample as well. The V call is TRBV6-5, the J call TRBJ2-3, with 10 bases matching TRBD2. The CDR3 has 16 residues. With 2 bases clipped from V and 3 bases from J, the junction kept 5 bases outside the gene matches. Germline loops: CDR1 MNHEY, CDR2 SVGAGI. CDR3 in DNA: TGTGCCAGCAGTTACAAGAGCGGGAGGGGGACAGATACGCAGTATTTT. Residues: CASSYKSGRGTDTQYF.

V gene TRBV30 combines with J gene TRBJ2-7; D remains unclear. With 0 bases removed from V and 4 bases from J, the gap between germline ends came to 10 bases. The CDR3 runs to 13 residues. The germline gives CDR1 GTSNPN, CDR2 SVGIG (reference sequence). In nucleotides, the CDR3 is TGTGCCTGGAGTGTACGTCTCTTTTACGAGCAGTACTTC. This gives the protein CAWSVRLFYEQYF.

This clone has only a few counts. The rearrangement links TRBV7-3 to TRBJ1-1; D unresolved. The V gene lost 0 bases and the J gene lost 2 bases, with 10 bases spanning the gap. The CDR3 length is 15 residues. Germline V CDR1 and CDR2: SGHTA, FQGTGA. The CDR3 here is CASSLTSGKNTEAFF. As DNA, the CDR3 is TGTGCCAGCAGCTTAACTTCTGGCAAAAACACTGAAGCTTTCTTT.

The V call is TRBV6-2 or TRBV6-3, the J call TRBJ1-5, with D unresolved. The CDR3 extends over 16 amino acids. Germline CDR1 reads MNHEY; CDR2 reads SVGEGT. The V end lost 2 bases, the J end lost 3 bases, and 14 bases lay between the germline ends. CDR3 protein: CASSYEGVGINQPQHF. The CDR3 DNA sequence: TGTGCCAGCAGTTACGAAGGTGTGGGCATCAATCAGCCCCAGCATTTT.

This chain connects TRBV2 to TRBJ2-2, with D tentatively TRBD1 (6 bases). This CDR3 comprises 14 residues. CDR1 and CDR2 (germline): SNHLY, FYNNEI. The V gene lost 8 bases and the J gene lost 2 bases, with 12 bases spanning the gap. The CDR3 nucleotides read TGTGCCAGCCGGGGACATATTAACACCGGGGAGCTGTTTTTT. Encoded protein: CASRGHINTGELFF.

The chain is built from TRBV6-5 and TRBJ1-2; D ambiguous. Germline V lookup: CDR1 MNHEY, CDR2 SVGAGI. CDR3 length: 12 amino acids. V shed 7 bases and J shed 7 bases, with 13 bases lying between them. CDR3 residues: CASMGSGVGYTF. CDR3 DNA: TGTGCCAGCATGGGGTCTGGAGTTGGCTACACCTTC.

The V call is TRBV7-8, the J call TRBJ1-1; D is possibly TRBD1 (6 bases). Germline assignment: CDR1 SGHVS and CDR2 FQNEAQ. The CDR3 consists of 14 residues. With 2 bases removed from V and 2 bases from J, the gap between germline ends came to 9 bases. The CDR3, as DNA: TGTGCCAGCAGCTTACTGGGGGCAAACACTGAAGCTTTCTTT. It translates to CASSLLGANTEAFF. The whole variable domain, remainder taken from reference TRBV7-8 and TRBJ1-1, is GAGVSQSPRYKVAKRGQDVALRCDPISGHVSLFWYQQALGQGPEFLTYFQNEAQLDKSGLPSDRFFAERPEGSVSTLKIQRTQQEDSAVYLCASSLLGANTEAFFGQGTRLTVV.

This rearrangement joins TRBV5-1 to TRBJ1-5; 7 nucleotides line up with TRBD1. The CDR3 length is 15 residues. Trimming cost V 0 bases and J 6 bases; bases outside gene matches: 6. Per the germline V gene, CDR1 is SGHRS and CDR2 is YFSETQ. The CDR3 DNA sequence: TGCGCCAGCAGCTTGGATACAGGGGAGTTTCAGCCCCAGCATTTT. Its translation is CASSLDTGEFQPQHF.